The clone carrying this TCR beta chain has ten or more counts. Trimming removed 1 base from V and 0 bases from J; junction bases left unmatched: 9. This CDR3 has 17 amino acids. Germline CDR1 is SGHTA and CDR2 is FQGNSA. MiXCR, run by TCRdb on the 5' RACE reads, gives a single entry per CDR3 protein. The sample comprises roughly 48,000 distinct CDR3 sequences, approximately 5.6% of which are singletons, and roughly 4.7% rests with the top ten. This record comes from a study of early T cells in non-severe SARS-CoV-2 infection. The sequencing sample was made of whole blood. This TCR was recovered from an adult who was a healthcare worker with PCR-confirmed SARS-CoV-2 infection or an uninfected control (not recorded which). The V gene is TRBV7-2, the J gene TRBJ2-7; 7 nucleotides agree with TRBD2. The CDR3 bases are TGTGCCAGCAGCTTAGGGGGGGGAGCCCCCAGCTCCTACGAGCAGTACTTC. Translating gives CASSLGGGAPSSYEQYF.